This T cell receptor (beta chain) derives from a study of cytomegalovirus exposure and HLA in healthy donors. Overall study results and limits: According to a later analysis, donors in an Asian-associated ancestry cluster reportedly had fewer N-insertions than the roughly 670-donor mean. Confirmation in vitro established that three CMV-associated chains were specific for CMV antigens. Many donors shared some public TCRs, even though most TCR sequences were rare. Listed as cytomegalovirus-associated were 170 or so TCR beta chains.

From germline, CDR1 is SGHDN and CDR2 FVKESK. The CDR3 extends over 15 amino acids. V lost 5 bases, J lost 0 bases, and 14 bases lay in between. This clone was observed once. Its antigen is as yet unknown. This PCR relied on a set of 60 Vbeta primers and 13 Jbeta primers. Profiling relied on immunoSEQ multiplex PCR, and the TCRdb table lists in-frame clones only, not all of them. The table includes 84,000 or so clones, 60% to 80% detected once. This TCR was recovered from a man aged 25-40 years in good health and CMV-seronegative. Sequenced material: PBMCs. This chain links TRBV14 with TRBJ2-7; D is undetermined. The CDR3 nucleotides are TGTGCCAGCAGCACGGTCAGGTCCTCCTCCTACGAGCAGTACTTC. Its translation is CASSTVRSSSYEQYF.